This is a list of T cell receptor beta chains from one sample in a study of T-cell reconstitution after alpha-beta-depleted transplantation in children. A single record per CDR3 protein comes from TCRdb applying MiXCR to the PCR reads. In the table there are a few hundred thousand distinct CDR3 sequences, roughly a tenth of which are singletons. The input for sequencing was PBMCs from the stem cell graft donor, taken from the stem cell graft. These receptor sequences come from a human donor who donated a stem cell graft to a child with SCID. The CDR3 runs from the conserved cysteine through the conserved F or W. D genes are given only for firm matches. Clone size is shown for a subset of rows, as once, few, many or a class of expanded clone.

d_gene: -
len: 12
v_gene: TRBV10-3
j_gene: TRBJ1-2
abundance: many
CDR3aa: CATTATNYGYTF
CDR3nt: TGTGCCACGACAGCTACTAACTATGGCTACACCTTC

d_gene: -
len: 14
v_gene: TRBV6-1
j_gene: TRBJ2-5
abundance: many
CDR3aa: CASNLLQVGETQYF
CDR3nt: TGTGCCAGCAACCTACTCCAGGTGGGAGAGACCCAGTACTTC

d_gene: -
len: 14
v_gene: TRBV7-8
j_gene: TRBJ2-1
abundance: -
CDR3aa: CASSSPDRYNEQFF
CDR3nt: TGTGCCAGCAGCTCACCCGACAGGTACAATGAGCAGTTCTTC

d_gene: TRBD1
len: 13
v_gene: TRBV2
j_gene: TRBJ1-2
abundance: many
CDR3aa: CASRPDRTEGYTF
CDR3nt: TGTGCCAGCAGACCGGACAGGACGGAGGGCTACACCTTC

d_gene: -
len: 19
v_gene: TRBV5-1
j_gene: TRBJ2-3
abundance: many
CDR3aa: CASSPAWKSRGLPTDTQYF
CDR3nt: TGCGCCAGCAGCCCTGCTTGGAAATCTCGGGGACTGCCCACAGATACGCAGTATTTT

d_gene: -
len: 14
v_gene: TRBV7-9
j_gene: TRBJ1-1
abundance: few
CDR3aa: CAPGGRGEGTEAFF
CDR3nt: TGTGCCCCGGGGGGCCGCGGGGAAGGGACTGAAGCTTTCTTT

d_gene: -
len: 15
v_gene: TRBV18
j_gene: TRBJ1-1
abundance: many
CDR3aa: CASSRGTGQNTEAFF
CDR3nt: TGTGCCAGCTCACGAGGGACCGGACAGAACACTGAAGCTTTCTTT

d_gene: TRBD1
len: 17
v_gene: TRBV5-8
j_gene: TRBJ2-7
abundance: many
CDR3aa: CASPYPFLQGPSYEQYF
CDR3nt: TGTGCCAGCCCCTACCCCTTCCTACAGGGGCCCTCGTACGAGCAGTACTTC

d_gene: -
len: 15
v_gene: TRBV5-1
j_gene: TRBJ1-2
abundance: many
CDR3aa: CASSLIAAPNYGYTF
CDR3nt: TGCGCCAGCAGCTTAATTGCGGCCCCTAACTATGGCTACACCTTC

d_gene: -
len: 13
v_gene: TRBV28
j_gene: TRBJ2-7
abundance: many
CDR3aa: CASLPETSYEQYF
CDR3nt: TGTGCCAGCCTACCAGAGACCTCCTACGAGCAGTACTTC

d_gene: -
len: 18
v_gene: TRBV15
j_gene: TRBJ2-6
abundance: -
CDR3aa: CATMPRVGHLSGANVLTF
CDR3nt: TGTGCCACTATGCCGAGAGTAGGGCACCTCTCTGGGGCCAACGTCCTGACTTTC

d_gene: -
len: 14
v_gene: TRBV5-1
j_gene: TRBJ2-3
abundance: many
CDR3aa: CASSLAPGQDTQYF
CDR3nt: TGCGCCAGCAGCTTGGCCCCAGGGCAAGATACGCAGTATTTT

d_gene: -
len: 14
v_gene: TRBV27
j_gene: TRBJ2-5
abundance: many
CDR3aa: CASTKLGAGETQYF
CDR3nt: TGTGCCAGCACCAAGTTGGGGGCTGGGGAGACCCAGTACTTC

d_gene: -
len: 14
v_gene: TRBV5-5
j_gene: TRBJ1-1
abundance: many
CDR3aa: CASSFPRGNTEAFF
CDR3nt: TGTGCCAGCAGCTTCCCCAGGGGGAACACTGAAGCTTTCTTT

d_gene: -
len: 13
v_gene: TRBV7-6
j_gene: TRBJ2-7
abundance: many
CDR3aa: CASSLGPNYEQYF
CDR3nt: TGTGCCAGCAGCTTGGGTCCGAACTACGAGCAGTACTTC

d_gene: -
len: 15
v_gene: TRBV4-2
j_gene: TRBJ2-3
abundance: many
CDR3aa: CASSLGGVDSPFLYF
CDR3nt: TGTGCCAGCAGCCTAGGAGGTGTGGACAGCCCTTTTTTGTATTTT

d_gene: TRBD1
len: 15
v_gene: TRBV11-2
j_gene: TRBJ2-1
abundance: many
CDR3aa: CASSSQGARGDEQFF
CDR3nt: TGTGCCAGCAGCTCTCAGGGGGCGAGGGGCGATGAGCAGTTCTTC

d_gene: TRBD2
len: 15
v_gene: TRBV20-1
j_gene: TRBJ2-7
abundance: many
CDR3aa: CSARVRGESSYEQYF
CDR3nt: TGCAGTGCTAGAGTTCGGGGGGAAAGCTCCTACGAGCAGTACTTC

d_gene: -
len: 16
v_gene: TRBV9
j_gene: TRBJ2-1
abundance: many
CDR3aa: CASSPNPQGGGNEQFF
CDR3nt: TGTGCCAGCAGCCCTAACCCACAGGGGGGGGGCAATGAGCAGTTCTTC

d_gene: -
len: 14
v_gene: TRBV5-1
j_gene: TRBJ2-6
abundance: many
CDR3aa: CASSFITGANVLTF
CDR3nt: TGCGCCAGCAGCTTTATCACTGGGGCCAACGTCCTGACTTTC

d_gene: TRBD1
len: 15
v_gene: TRBV10-3
j_gene: TRBJ1-5
abundance: many
CDR3aa: CATLGIQGAGQPQHF
CDR3nt: TGTGCCACCCTAGGGATTCAGGGGGCAGGTCAGCCCCAGCATTTT

d_gene: -
len: 15
v_gene: TRBV6-1
j_gene: TRBJ2-5
abundance: many
CDR3aa: CASSTSPTYQETQYF
CDR3nt: TGTGCCAGCAGTACCTCTCCCACGTACCAAGAGACCCAGTACTTC

d_gene: TRBD1
len: 14
v_gene: TRBV7-8
j_gene: TRBJ2-1
abundance: many
CDR3aa: CASSGRQGSNEQFF
CDR3nt: TGTGCCAGCAGCGGTAGACAGGGATCCAATGAGCAGTTCTTC

d_gene: -
len: 15
v_gene: TRBV20-1
j_gene: TRBJ1-1
abundance: many
CDR3aa: CSARSRPGWNTEAFF
CDR3nt: TGCAGTGCTAGATCTAGGCCGGGATGGAACACTGAAGCTTTCTTT

d_gene: -
len: 17
v_gene: TRBV5-6
j_gene: TRBJ2-3
abundance: many
CDR3aa: CASSSYGKKGSTDTQYF
CDR3nt: TGTGCCAGCAGCTCCTACGGGAAAAAAGGGAGCACAGATACGCAGTATTTT